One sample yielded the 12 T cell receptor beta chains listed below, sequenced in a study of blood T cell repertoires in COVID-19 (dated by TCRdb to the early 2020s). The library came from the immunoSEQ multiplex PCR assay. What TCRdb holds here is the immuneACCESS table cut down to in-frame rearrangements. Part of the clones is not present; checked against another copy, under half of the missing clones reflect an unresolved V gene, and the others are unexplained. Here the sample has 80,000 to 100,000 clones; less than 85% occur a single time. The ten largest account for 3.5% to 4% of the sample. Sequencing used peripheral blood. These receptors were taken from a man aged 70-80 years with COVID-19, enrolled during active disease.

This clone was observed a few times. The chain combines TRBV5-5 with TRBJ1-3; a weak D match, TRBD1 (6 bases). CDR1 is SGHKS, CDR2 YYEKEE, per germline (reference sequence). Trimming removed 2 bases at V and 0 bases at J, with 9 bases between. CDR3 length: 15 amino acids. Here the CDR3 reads CASSLQGRSGNTIYF. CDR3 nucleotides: TGTGCCAGCAGCTTACAGGGACGCTCTGGAAACACCATATATTTT.

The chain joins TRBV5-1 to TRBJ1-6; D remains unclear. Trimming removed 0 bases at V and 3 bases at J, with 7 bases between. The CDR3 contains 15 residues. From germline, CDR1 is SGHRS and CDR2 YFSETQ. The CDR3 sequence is CASSLAPVYNSPLHF. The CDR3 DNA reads TGCGCCAGCAGCTTGGCCCCCGTCTATAATTCACCCCTCCACTTT.

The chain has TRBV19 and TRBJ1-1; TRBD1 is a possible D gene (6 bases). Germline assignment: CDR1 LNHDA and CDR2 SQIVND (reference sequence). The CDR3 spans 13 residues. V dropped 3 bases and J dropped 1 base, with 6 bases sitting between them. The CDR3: CASSMDRNTEAFF. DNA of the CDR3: TGTGCCAGTAGTATGGACAGGAACACTGAAGCTTTCTTT.

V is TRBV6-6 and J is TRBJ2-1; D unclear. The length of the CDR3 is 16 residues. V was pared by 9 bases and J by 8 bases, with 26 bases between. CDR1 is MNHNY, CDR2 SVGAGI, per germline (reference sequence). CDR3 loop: CARQFVPVKATDEQFF. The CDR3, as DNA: TGTGCCAGACAATTCGTACCTGTCAAAGCCACAGATGAGCAGTTCTTC.

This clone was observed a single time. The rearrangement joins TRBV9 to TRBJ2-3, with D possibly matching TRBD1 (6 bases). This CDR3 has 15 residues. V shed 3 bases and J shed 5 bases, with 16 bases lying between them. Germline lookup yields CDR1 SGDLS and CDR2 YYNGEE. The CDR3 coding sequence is TGTGCCAGCAGCGCGACCAGCAGGGGTGAAGATACGCAGTATTTT. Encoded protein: CASSATSRGEDTQYF.

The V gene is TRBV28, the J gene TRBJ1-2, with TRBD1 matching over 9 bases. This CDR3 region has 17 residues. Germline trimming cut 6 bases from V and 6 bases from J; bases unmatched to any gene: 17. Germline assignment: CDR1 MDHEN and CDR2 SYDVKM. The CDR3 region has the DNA TGTGCCAGCAGCACTCGTGTCCCGGGACAGGGTAGAGATGGCTACACCTTC. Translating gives CASSTRVPGQGRDGYTF.

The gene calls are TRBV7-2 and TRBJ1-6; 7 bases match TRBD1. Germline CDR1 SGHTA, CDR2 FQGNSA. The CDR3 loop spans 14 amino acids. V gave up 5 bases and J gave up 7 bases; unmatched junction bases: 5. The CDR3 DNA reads TGTGCCAGCAGCCTCGGGACAGACAATTCACCCCTCCACTTT. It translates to CASSLGTDNSPLHF.

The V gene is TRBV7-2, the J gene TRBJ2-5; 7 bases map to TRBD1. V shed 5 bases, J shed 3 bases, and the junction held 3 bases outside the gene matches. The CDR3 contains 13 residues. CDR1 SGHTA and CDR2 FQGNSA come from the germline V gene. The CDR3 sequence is CASSRGQKETQYF. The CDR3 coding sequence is TGTGCCAGCAGCAGGGGACAGAAAGAGACCCAGTACTTC.

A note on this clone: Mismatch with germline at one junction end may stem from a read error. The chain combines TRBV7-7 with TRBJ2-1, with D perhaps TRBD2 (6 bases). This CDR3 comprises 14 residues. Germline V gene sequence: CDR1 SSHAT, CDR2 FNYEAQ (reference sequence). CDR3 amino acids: CASSSQQGGSEQFF. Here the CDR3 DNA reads TGTGCTAGCAGCTCCCAACAAGGAGGGTCTGAGCAGTTCTTC. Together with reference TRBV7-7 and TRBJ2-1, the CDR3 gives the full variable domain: GAGVSQSPRYKVTKRGQDVTLRCDPISSHATLYWYQQALGQGPEFLTYFNYEAQPDKSGLPSDRFSAERPEGSISTLTIQRTEQRDSAMYRCASSSQQGGSEQFFGPGTRLTVL.

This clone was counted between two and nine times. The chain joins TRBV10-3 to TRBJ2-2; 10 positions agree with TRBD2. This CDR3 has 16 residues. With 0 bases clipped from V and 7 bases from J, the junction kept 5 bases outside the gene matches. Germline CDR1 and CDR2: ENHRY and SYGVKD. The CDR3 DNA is TGTGCCATCAGTGAGTCGGCTAGCGGGAGATTCGGGGAGCTGTTTTTT. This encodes CAISESASGRFGELFF.

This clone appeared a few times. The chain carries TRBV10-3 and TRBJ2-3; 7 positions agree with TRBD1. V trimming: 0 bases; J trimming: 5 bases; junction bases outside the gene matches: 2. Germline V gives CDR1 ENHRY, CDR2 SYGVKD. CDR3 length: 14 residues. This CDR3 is CAISESTGLDTQYF. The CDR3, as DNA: TGTGCCATCAGTGAGTCGACAGGGCTAGATACGCAGTATTTT.

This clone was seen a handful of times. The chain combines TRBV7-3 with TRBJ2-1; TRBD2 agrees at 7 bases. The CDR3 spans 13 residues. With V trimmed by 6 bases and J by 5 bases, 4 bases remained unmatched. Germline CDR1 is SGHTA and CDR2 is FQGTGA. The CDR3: CASSWTRNNEQFF. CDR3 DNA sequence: TGTGCCAGCAGTTGGACTAGAAACAATGAGCAGTTCTTC. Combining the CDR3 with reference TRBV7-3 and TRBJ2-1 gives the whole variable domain GAGVSQTPSNKVTEKGKYVELRCDPISGHTALYWYRQSLGQGPEFLIYFQGTGAADDSGLPNDRFFAVRPEGSVSTLKIQRTERGDSAVYLCASSWTRNNEQFFGPGTRLTVL.